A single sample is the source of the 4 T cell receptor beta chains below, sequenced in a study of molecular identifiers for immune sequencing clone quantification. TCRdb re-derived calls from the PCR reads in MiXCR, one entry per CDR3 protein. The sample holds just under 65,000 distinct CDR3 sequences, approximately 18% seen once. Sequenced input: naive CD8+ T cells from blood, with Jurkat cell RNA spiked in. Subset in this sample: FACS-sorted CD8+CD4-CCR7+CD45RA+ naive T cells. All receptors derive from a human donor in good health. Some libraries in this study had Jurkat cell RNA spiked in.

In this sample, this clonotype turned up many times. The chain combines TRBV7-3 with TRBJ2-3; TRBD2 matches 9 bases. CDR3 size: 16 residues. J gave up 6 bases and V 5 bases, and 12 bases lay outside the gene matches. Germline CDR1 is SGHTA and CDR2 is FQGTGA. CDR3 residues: CASSPAAGGRGDTQYF. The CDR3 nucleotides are TGTGCCAGCAGCCCCGCAGCGGGAGGCCGTGGGGATACGCAGTATTTT.

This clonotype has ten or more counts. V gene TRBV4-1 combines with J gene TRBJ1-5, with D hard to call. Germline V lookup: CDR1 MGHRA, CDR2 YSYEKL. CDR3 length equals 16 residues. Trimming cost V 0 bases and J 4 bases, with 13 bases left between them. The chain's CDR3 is CASSQEDDLGNQPQHF. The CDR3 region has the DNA TGCGCCAGCAGCCAAGAAGACGACCTGGGTAATCAGCCCCAGCATTTT.

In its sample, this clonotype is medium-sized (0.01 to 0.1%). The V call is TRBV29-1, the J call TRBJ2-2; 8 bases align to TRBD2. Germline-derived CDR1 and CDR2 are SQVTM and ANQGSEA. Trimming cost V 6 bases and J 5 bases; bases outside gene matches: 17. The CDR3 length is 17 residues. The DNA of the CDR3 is TGCAGCGTACCGAGAAGAGGGGCAGCGGGAGAGACCGGGGAGCTGTTTTTT. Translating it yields CSVPRRGAAGETGELFF.

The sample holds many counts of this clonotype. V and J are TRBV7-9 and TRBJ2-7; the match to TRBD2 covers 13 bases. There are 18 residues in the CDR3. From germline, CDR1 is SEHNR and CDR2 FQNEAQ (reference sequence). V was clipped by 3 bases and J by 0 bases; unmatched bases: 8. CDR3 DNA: TGTGCCAGCAGCTTCTCCCCGGGACTAGCGGGGCCCTCCTACGAGCAGTACTTC. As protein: CASSFSPGLAGPSYEQYF.